Sequencing of this T cell receptor beta chain was carried out in a study of OX40 agonist ivuxolimab in advanced cancers. Profiling relied on immunoSEQ multiplex PCR, and the TCRdb table lists in-frame clones only, not all of them. The repertoire holds approximately 65,000 clones, with about 92% as singletons. Samples of blood were obtained at baseline, on cycle 4 day 1, and on cycle 7 day 1. Material: CD4+ or CD8+ T cells sorted from blood, obtained in a trial of the OX40 agonist ivuxolimab. The sequence derives from an adult with an advanced solid tumor such as melanoma, head and neck, liver or kidney cancer.

This chain's CDR3 is CASSTQSGEQYF. The CDR3 DNA sequence: TGTGCCAGCAGCACACAGTCTGGGGAGCAGTACTTC. The rearrangement links TRBV6-1 to TRBJ2-7; D remains ambiguous. The V gene lost 6 bases and the J gene lost 7 bases, with 13 bases spanning the gap. The CDR3 sequence is 12 residues long. Germline CDR1 MNHNS, CDR2 SASEGT.